This is a list of T cell receptor beta chains from one sample in a study of blood T cell repertoires in COVID-19. The data were produced by immunoSEQ multiplex PCR, yet TCRdb's version contains in-frame clones alone and is incomplete. The profile shows just over 300,000 clones, 90% of them singletons. Sequencing was carried out using PBMCs or T cells enriched from blood (not recorded which). These receptors all stem from a woman aged 18-35 years with acute COVID-19. Both conserved end residues are part of each CDR3. The D gene is left open where the match is weak. A row's size may be missing; if present it is once, few, many or a size class.

j_call v_call clone_size d_call cdr3_length cdr3_aa cdr3_nt
TRBJ2-1 TRBV19 NA TRBD2 15 CASSIRPSGINEQFF TGTGCCAGTAGTATACGGCCTAGCGGGATCAATGAGCAGTTCTTC
TRBJ2-1 TRBV7-7 NA TRBD2 16 CASSPRLAGAGGEQFF TGTGCTAGCAGCCCGCGACTAGCGGGAGCCGGGGGTGAGCAGTTCTTC
TRBJ2-1 TRBV19 once TRBD2 19 CASSIAPSLSGRFGDEQFF TGTGCCAGTAGTATAGCCCCTTCCCTTAGCGGGAGGTTCGGCGATGAGCAGTTCTTC
TRBJ2-5 TRBV18 NA TRBD1 14 CASSPWTGEETQYF TGTGCCAGCTCACCATGGACAGGTGAAGAGACCCAGTACTTC
TRBJ2-7 TRBV28 NA NA 14 CASRRGDSYYEQYF TGTGCCAGCAGGAGGGGGGACAGCTACTACGAGCAGTACTTC
TRBJ1-5 TRBV6-5 NA TRBD1 14 CASMGTGGNQPQHF TGTGCCAGCATGGGGACAGGGGGCAATCAGCCCCAGCATTTT
TRBJ1-1 TRBV5-1 NA NA 15 CASSLSGGGGTEAFF TGCGCCAGCAGCTTGAGTGGCGGGGGCGGCACTGAAGCTTTCTTT
TRBJ1-3 TRBV19 NA NA 17 CASSHPGPLDSRNTIYF TGTGCCAGTAGTCATCCCGGGCCCCTAGACAGCAGAAACACCATATATTTT
TRBJ2-1 TRBV29-1 NA TRBD2 18 CSVDGLAGEWVPENEQFF TGCAGCGTTGACGGACTAGCGGGAGAATGGGTACCGGAAAATGAGCAGTTCTTC
TRBJ2-5 TRBV7-3 NA TRBD2 15 CASSLSSGWGETQYF TGTGCCAGCAGCTTATCTAGCGGGTGGGGGGAGACCCAGTACTTC
TRBJ1-4 TRBV28 NA NA 16 CASSLPDGQRGEKLFF TGTGCCAGCAGCCTACCCGACGGGCAAAGGGGTGAAAAACTGTTTTTT
TRBJ1-2 TRBV9 NA TRBD1 15 CASSVEDRLRGGYTF TGTGCCAGCAGCGTGGAGGACAGGTTGAGGGGCGGCTACACCTTC
TRBJ2-7 TRBV3-1/TRBV3-2 NA TRBD1 17 CASSQDMTTGGSYEQYF TGTGCCAGCAGCCAAGATATGACGACAGGGGGTTCCTACGAGCAGTACTTC
TRBJ1-5 TRBV7-8 NA NA 13 CASSSWRDQPQHF TGTGCCAGCAGCAGTTGGAGAGATCAGCCCCAGCATTTT
TRBJ1-4 TRBV18 NA NA 15 CASSDTSGVEEKLFF TGTGCCAGTTCCGATACTTCAGGGGTAGAGGAAAAACTGTTTTTT
TRBJ1-5 TRBV19 few TRBD1 15 CASSIWGQTGQPQHF TGTGCCAGTAGTATCTGGGGACAGACGGGTCAGCCCCAGCATTTT
TRBJ1-4 TRBV7-9 NA NA 15 CASSLGGGIAEKLFF TGTGCCAGCAGCTTAGGAGGAGGGATCGCTGAAAAACTGTTTTTT
TRBJ1-1 TRBV28 NA NA 16 CASSLWQGTLNTEAFF TGTGCCAGCAGTTTATGGCAGGGAACCTTGAACACTGAAGCTTTCTTT
TRBJ1-1 TRBV7-9 NA NA 13 CASSLDTNTEAFF TGTGCCAGCAGCCTCGACACGAACACTGAAGCTTTCTTT
TRBJ2-7 TRBV7-2 NA NA 13 CASSLASAYEQYF TGTGCCAGCAGCTTAGCGTCAGCGTACGAGCAGTACTTC
TRBJ1-5 TRBV15 NA NA 12 CATSRADQPQHF TGTGCCACCAGCAGAGCAGATCAGCCCCAGCATTTT
TRBJ2-1 TRBV19 NA NA 17 CASSFSSGRRGRNEQFF TGTGCCAGTAGTTTCTCTTCCGGGAGAAGAGGAAGGAATGAGCAGTTCTTC
TRBJ2-5 TRBV4-2 NA NA 15 CASSHNRGGQETQYF TGTGCCAGCAGCCATAATAGGGGGGGCCAAGAGACCCAGTACTTC
TRBJ1-2 TRBV5-1 NA NA 14 CASSPTGTTDGYTF TGCGCCAGCAGCCCGACCGGGACTACGGATGGCTACACCTTC
TRBJ2-1 TRBV6-1 few NA 14 CASSELAGYNEQFF TGTGCCAGCAGTGAACTGGCGGGGTACAATGAGCAGTTCTTC
TRBJ2-1 TRBV19 NA TRBD2 12 CASSVSGREQFF TGTGCCAGTAGTGTCAGCGGGAGAGAGCAGTTCTTC
TRBJ1-2 TRBV5-1 NA NA 14 CASSLGAGTSGYTF TGCGCCAGCAGCTTGGGCGCGGGAACGAGCGGCTACACCTTC